One and the same sample provided the 21 T cell receptor beta chains below, sequenced in a study of blood T cell repertoires in COVID-19. TCRdb keeps only in-frame clones here, not all; method: immunoSEQ multiplex PCR. In the table there are roughly 100,000 clones, roughly 80% of which are singletons. Sequencing was performed on peripheral blood. These receptors were taken from a woman aged 70-85 years with acute or convalescent COVID-19.

The rearrangement links TRBV7-9 to TRBJ1-2; tentatively, D is TRBD1 (5 bases). The ends were cut back, 2 bases at V and 3 bases at J, with 10 bases in the middle. Germline assignment: CDR1 SEHNR and CDR2 FQNEAQ (reference sequence). This CDR3 spans 14 amino acids. The CDR3 reads CASSLLGADYGYTF. DNA of the CDR3: TGTGCCAGCAGCTTACTAGGGGCGGACTATGGCTACACCTTC.

The chain combines TRBV27 with TRBJ2-1; 9 bases align to TRBD2. The CDR3 consists of 12 residues. V shed 6 bases and J 15 bases; nucleotides not matched to a gene: 9. From germline, CDR1 is MNHEY and CDR2 SMNVEV (reference sequence). CDR3 protein: CASRPEGLAWFF. CDR3 nucleotide sequence: TGTGCCAGCAGACCGGAGGGACTAGCATGGTTCTTC.

This clone was picked up a small number of times. This chain uses TRBV19 with TRBJ2-7; weak D call: TRBD1 (6 bases). Germline V gives CDR1 LNHDA, CDR2 SQIVND (reference sequence). Trimming took 3 bases from V and 5 from J, leaving 14 bases between them. CDR3 size: 14 residues. The DNA of the CDR3 is TGTGCCAGTAGTATCCATCAGGGGAACGACGAGCAGTACTTC. Translating gives CASSIHQGNDEQYF.

The rearrangement uses TRBV10-3 and TRBJ2-1, with TRBD2 matching 10 bases. From germline, CDR1 is ENHRY and CDR2 SYGVKD. Trimming took 4 bases from V and 5 from J; bases not matched to a gene: 2. The CDR3 covers 14 residues. For the CDR3, the DNA is TGTGCCATCAGTGGGACTAGCGGCCACAATGAGCAGTTCTTC. Translation: CAISGTSGHNEQFF.

This chain uses TRBV9 with TRBJ1-3, with TRBD1 identical over 9 bases. This CDR3 is built from 15 residues. Germline lookup yields CDR1 SGDLS and CDR2 YYNGEE. V lost 4 bases, J lost 2 bases, and 4 bases stayed unmatched. The CDR3 region is CASSFTGGTGNTIYF. Written as DNA, the CDR3 is TGTGCCAGCAGCTTCACAGGGGGCACTGGAAACACCATATATTTT.

This chain links TRBV10-3 with TRBJ2-1, with D maybe TRBD2 (5 bases). CDR3 length equals 13 residues. CDR1 is ENHRY, CDR2 SYGVKD, per germline. V was clipped by 7 bases and J by 4 bases, with 11 bases between them. The CDR3 is CAIKGRGYNEQFF. Here the CDR3 DNA reads TGTGCCATCAAGGGCCGGGGATACAATGAGCAGTTCTTC.

This clone showed up just a few times. The chain joins TRBV6-2 or TRBV6-3 to TRBJ2-7; D unresolved. This CDR3 spans 16 amino acids. Germline V gene lookup returns CDR1 MNHEY and CDR2 SVGEGT. V was trimmed by 5 bases and J by 3 bases, leaving 20 bases between them. The CDR3 DNA is TGTGCCAGCAGTCAAATGGGCCCTACCACCCGCTACGAGCAGTACTTC. Translation gives CASSQMGPTTRYEQYF.

This clone was found once. The rearrangement uses TRBV29-1 and TRBJ2-5; D not resolved. The V end lost 3 bases, the J end lost 1 base, and 9 bases lay between the germline ends. The CDR3 totals 13 residues. Germline V CDR1 and CDR2: SQVTM, ANQGSEA. CDR3 DNA sequence: TGCAGCGTTGATATCCAGATCCAAGAGACCCAGTACTTC. Its translation is CSVDIQIQETQYF.

The rearrangement uses TRBV5-4 and TRBJ2-2, with TRBD2 matching over 13 bases. V trimming: 0 bases; J trimming: 5 bases; junction bases outside the gene matches: 1. The germline V gene has CDR1 SGHNT and CDR2 YYREEE (reference sequence). The CDR3 runs to 16 residues. The CDR3, as DNA: TGTGCCAGCAGCTTGGGGGGACTAGCGGGGACCGGGGAGCTGTTTTTT. Its protein product is CASSLGGLAGTGELFF.

This chain uses TRBV5-1 with TRBJ2-7; 7 bases are shared with TRBD1. Germline V gives CDR1 SGHRS, CDR2 YFSETQ. J lost 3 bases, V lost 4 bases, and 7 bases had no gene match. The CDR3 extends over 14 amino acids. CDR3 in amino acids: CASSVTGVSYEQYF. The CDR3 DNA follows: TGCGCCAGCAGCGTCACAGGGGTTAGCTACGAGCAGTACTTC.

The chain carries TRBV4-1 and TRBJ1-3, with 8 bases identical to TRBD1. The CDR3 consists of 16 residues. The V gene end was trimmed by 4 bases and the J gene end by 6 bases; junction bases not matched to a gene: 11. Germline loops: CDR1 MGHRA, CDR2 YSYEKL. The DNA of the CDR3 is TGCGCCAGCAGCCTAAGACAGGGGACCTTTTTAAACACCATATATTTT. Amino acids: CASSLRQGTFLNTIYF.

The chain couples TRBV7-9 to TRBJ1-3, with 8 bases identical to TRBD1. Germline V CDR1 and CDR2: SEHNR, FQNEAQ (reference sequence). V dropped 1 base and J dropped 2; count of bases not matched to a gene: 13. The CDR3 covers 19 residues. CDR3 coding DNA: TGTGCCAGCAGCTTAGGGACAGGGAATTTCTATGTGACTGGAAACACCATATATTTT. This sequence encodes CASSLGTGNFYVTGNTIYF.

In DNA, the CDR3 is TGTGCCAGCAGCCCGCCGGGACAGAGCTCTGGAAACACCATATATTTT. This encodes CASSPPGQSSGNTIYF. This chain uses TRBV28 with TRBJ1-3; TRBD1 matches 7 bases. Germline V gene lookup returns CDR1 MDHEN and CDR2 SYDVKM. This CDR3 spans 16 amino acids. The junction had 8 bases not matched to a gene; V was cut back by 6 bases and J by 0 bases.

The genes are TRBV6-2 or TRBV6-3 and TRBJ2-7; D is possibly TRBD1 (8 bases). V lost 5 bases and J 4 bases, leaving 15 bases between the germline ends. The CDR3 has 14 residues. Germline CDR1 MNHEY, CDR2 SVGEGT. The CDR3 region has the DNA TGTGCCAGCAGTACACAGGGGGGGCTATACGAGCAGTACTTC. Protein: CASSTQGGLYEQYF.

This chain uses TRBV27 with TRBJ2-6, with D possibly being TRBD2 (6 bases). The V end lost 7 bases, the J end lost 0 bases, and 16 bases lay between the germline ends. The CDR3 is made up of 17 amino acids. The germline CDR1 and CDR2 sequences are MNHEY and SMNVEV (reference sequence). CDR3 sequence reads: CASTQKGGLSGANVLTF. The CDR3 region has the DNA TGTGCCAGCACCCAAAAGGGAGGCCTCTCTGGGGCCAACGTCCTGACTTTC.

The chain combines TRBV6-5 with TRBJ1-5, with 8 bases lining up with TRBD1. Trimming at V came to 10 bases and at J to 2 bases, leaving 10 bases not matched to a gene. CDR1 and CDR2 (germline): MNHEY, SVGAGI. The CDR3 sequence is 15 residues long. The CDR3 DNA sequence: TGTGCCACGGCAACAGGGGGTGAGGGCAATCAGCCCCAGCATTTT. This translates into CATATGGEGNQPQHF.

The chain carries TRBV24-1 and TRBJ2-3; D may be TRBD1 (5 bases). Trimming left V 0 bases short and J 1 base short, with 10 bases between. This CDR3 spans 16 amino acids. CDR1 and CDR2 from the germline V gene are KGHDR and SFDVKD. CDR3 residues: CATSDLKTERTDTQYF. The CDR3 nucleotides read TGTGCCACCAGTGATTTGAAGACAGAGCGCACAGATACGCAGTATTTT.

This clone was picked up a small number of times. The rearrangement links TRBV7-9 to TRBJ2-7; 10 bases are shared with TRBD1. Looked up from germline, CDR1 is SEHNR and CDR2 is FQNEAQ (reference sequence). The CDR3 is made up of 14 amino acids. V dropped 5 bases and J dropped 6; count of bases not matched to a gene: 7. CDR3 amino acids: CASSPTGTGVEQYF. DNA for the CDR3: TGTGCCAGCAGCCCCACCGGGACAGGGGTCGAGCAGTACTTC. Using reference TRBV7-9 and TRBJ2-7 for the parts outside the CDR3, the full variable domain is DTGVSQNPRHKITKRGQNVTFRCDPISEHNRLYWYRQTLGQGPEFLTYFQNEAQLEKSRLLSDRFSAERPKGSFSTLEIQRTEQGDSAMYLCASSPTGTGVEQYFGPGTRLTVT.

The rearrangement joins TRBV2 to TRBJ1-2; D is uncertain. CDR1 SNHLY and CDR2 FYNNEI come from the germline V gene. V lost 2 bases, J lost 8 bases, and 21 bases lay in between. The CDR3 totals 16 residues. CDR3 amino acids: CASSESGPGPTRGYTF. The CDR3 bases are TGTGCCAGCAGTGAAAGTGGCCCCGGACCCACTAGGGGCTACACCTTC.

The chain combines TRBV28 with TRBJ1-1, with a possible D match to TRBD1 (6 bases). Trimming cost V 10 bases and J 11 bases, with 17 bases left between them. This CDR3 is built from 11 residues. Germline lookup yields CDR1 MDHEN and CDR2 SYDVKM. CDR3 coding DNA: TGTGCCATCGAGGGGGGGGCCGGGGCTTTCTTT. Its protein is CAIEGGAGAFF.

This rearrangement joins TRBV5-6 to TRBJ2-7, with TRBD2 matching over 7 bases. The CDR3 is 16 amino acids. V gave up 4 bases and J gave up 2 bases; unmatched junction bases: 12. Germline assignment: CDR1 SGHDT and CDR2 YYEEEE. Here the CDR3 DNA reads TGTGCCAGCAGCCCAGGACAACTAGCGAACCCCTACGAGCAGTACTTC. This encodes CASSPGQLANPYEQYF.